This record looks at one T cell receptor (beta chain) sequence and its context. Its specificity is unknown. Patients chosen for sequencing had shown CD8+CD57+ cell expansion by flow cytometry. Untreated patients provided the blood samples, with no therapy given before sampling. V was cut by 5 bases and J by 4 bases, with 12 bases left in between. The CDR3 consists of 14 residues. Germline V gene data show CDR1 as SGHKS and CDR2 as YYEKEE (reference sequence). The sample comes from a study of CD8+CD57+ T cells in acquired aplastic anemia. Study conclusions and caveats: Common to patients and controls were twenty-nine CD8+ CDR3 sequences.

According to the study, genomic DNA was the template for TCR beta VDJ and CDR3 profiling. TCRdb re-derived calls from the reads in MiXCR, one entry per CDR3 protein. The table records more than 150,000 distinct CDR3 sequences, roughly 50% of them present only once. This receptor was obtained from a human donor with aplastic anemia. The source material was sorted CD4+, CD8+, or CD8+CD57+ T cells (not recorded which) from PBMCs. The chain carries TRBV5-5 and TRBJ2-2, with D perhaps matching TRBD1 or TRBD2 (5 bases each). The CDR3 spells CASRQGTVTGELFF. CDR3 DNA: TGTGCCAGCAGGCAAGGGACGGTCACCGGGGAGCTGTTTTTT.